This T cell receptor (beta chain) was found in a study of control samples from healthy donors and cancer patients (dated by TCRdb to the early 2020s). About this clone: Its cognate antigen has yet to be identified. Base qualities are missing; no much larger clone stands one base away.

From cysteine to phenylalanine, the CDR3 is 11 amino acids long. The retained sequence is limited to the CDR3, 33 bases, with the frame set at the first base. CDR1 and CDR2 are read off the germline V gene as SGHDT and YYEEEE. The V end loses 2 bases and the J end loses 3 bases, and a stretch of 1 base separates them. The library was generated by the immunoSEQ multiplex PCR assay. Held by TCRdb, this immuneACCESS table contains in-frame sequences only and omits some clones. Under half of the omission traces to an unresolved V gene where checked; the cause of the rest is unknown. The sample table records 150,000 to 200,000 clones; more than 90% of these occur just once. The ten largest make up around 2% of the sample.

This receptor was obtained from a woman between 40 and 55 years old in good health. Recombination joined TRBV5-6 with TRBJ2-3, with no confident D gene call. The sample consisted of blood. The CDR3 region reads CASSFTDTQYF. The DNA reads TGTGCCAGCAGCTTTACAGATACGCAGTATTTT.